This TCR beta chain derives from a study of radiotherapy plus CTLA-4 blockade in lung cancer (dated by TCRdb to between 2018 and 2020). About the investigation overall: Objective responses occurred in 18% of enrolled patients, and around 29% achieved disease control.

Focal radiation therapy combined with CTLA-4 blockade (ipilimumab) was tested in patients with chemo-refractory metastatic non-small-cell lung cancer. Overall results and qualifications from the work: Increased serum interferon-beta after radiation, together with early dynamic changes in blood T cell clones, were reported to be the strongest predictors of response. After treatment with radiotherapy and ipilimumab, TCR clones that originated in tumors expanded in peripheral blood.

As concerns this clone: Its cognate antigen has yet to be identified. Per-nucleotide qualities are absent, and no much larger clonotype sits a single base away.

The library was produced with the immunoSEQ multiplex PCR assay. This is the immuneACCESS table as TCRdb keeps it, with only in-frame sequences that have V and J called. A part of the clones is gone; compared with another copy, unresolved V genes explain less than half, and the rest is unexplained. The sample has some 110,000 clones on record, more than 65% of them singletons. The ten top clones hold about 5.2% of the sample. Sequences LNHDA (CDR1) and SQIVND (CDR2) are obtained from the germline V gene (reference sequence). The CDR3 starts with the cysteine, ends with the phenylalanine, and has 15 residues. Only the CDR3 DNA is retained, 45 bases long and in frame from the first base. At the junction V is shortened by 3 bases and J by 1 base, with 10 bases in between.

The origin of this receptor is a human donor with non-small cell lung cancer who had a partial response to radiotherapy plus ipilimumab. Sequencing used peripheral blood, obtained from a patient treated with radiotherapy plus ipilimumab. The rearrangement combines TRBV19 with TRBJ2-1; the D gene is not confidently resolved. The DNA is as follows: TGTGCCAGTAGTATTAGTACTTTTTCCTACAATGAGCAGTTCTTC. Its amino acids are CASSISTFSYNEQFF.